These T cell receptor beta chains were read from a single sample in a study of early T cells in non-severe SARS-CoV-2 infection. Each CDR3 protein is one row after TCRdb ran MiXCR on the 5' RACE reads. The data show 90,000 to 130,000 distinct CDR3 sequences, 10% to 15% seen once. The source material was whole blood, sampled at baseline. The receptors were gathered from an adult who was a healthcare worker with PCR-confirmed SARS-CoV-2 infection or an uninfected control (not recorded which). The CDR3 runs from the conserved cysteine through the conserved F or W. The order of the fields is V gene, J gene, D gene, clone size, CDR3 DNA, CDR3 protein. D genes are given only for firm matches. Some rows mark clone size as missing; the rest say once, few, many or name a class of expanded clone.

>TRBV7-3|TRBJ1-1|NA|few
TGTGCCAGCAGCCCCGGGTCTCAGAACACTGAAGCTTTCTTT
CASSPGSQNTEAFF
>TRBV20-1|TRBJ2-7|NA|NA
TGCAGTGCTAGCGACTTTTCCTACGAGCAGTACTTC
CSASDFSYEQYF
>TRBV14|TRBJ1-2|TRBD1|NA
TGTGCCAGCAGCCAAGGACAGGGCTTCTATGGCTACACCTTC
CASSQGQGFYGYTF
>TRBV20-1|TRBJ1-1|NA|NA
TGCAGCGCGAGTCAGGATGGGAACACTGAAGCTTTCTTT
CSASQDGNTEAFF
>TRBV20-1|TRBJ2-7|NA|few
TGCAGTGCTAGATCGCAGGAGACTTCCTCCTACGAGCAGTACTTC
CSARSQETSSYEQYF
>TRBV5-4|TRBJ2-5|TRBD2|NA
TGTGCCAGCAGCTTGTCTAGCGGGTCAGACCAAGAGACCCAGTACTTC
CASSLSSGSDQETQYF
>TRBV6-5|TRBJ2-7|TRBD1|few
TGTGCCAGCAGTTACCAGGGACAGGACTCCTACGAGCAGTACTTC
CASSYQGQDSYEQYF
>TRBV4-1|TRBJ1-2|TRBD1|NA
TGCGCCAGCAGCCAACAGACAGGGTCCTATGGCTACACCTTC
CASSQQTGSYGYTF
>TRBV5-6|TRBJ1-3|NA|few
TGTGCCAGCAGCATGATGACGGGAGGCTCTGGAAACACCATATATTTT
CASSMMTGGSGNTIYF
>TRBV28|TRBJ2-1|NA|few
TGTGCCAGCGGGGGGCGGCGAATCAATGAGCAGTTCTTC
CASGGRRINEQFF
>TRBV12-3/TRBV12-4|TRBJ1-5|NA|NA
TGTGCCAGCAGTCTCGCCGGCAGCGGGAATCAGCCCCAGCATTTT
CASSLAGSGNQPQHF
>TRBV11-1|TRBJ1-6|NA|NA
TGTGCCAGCAGTCTCCTGACGGATTCACCCCTCCACTTT
CASSLLTDSPLHF